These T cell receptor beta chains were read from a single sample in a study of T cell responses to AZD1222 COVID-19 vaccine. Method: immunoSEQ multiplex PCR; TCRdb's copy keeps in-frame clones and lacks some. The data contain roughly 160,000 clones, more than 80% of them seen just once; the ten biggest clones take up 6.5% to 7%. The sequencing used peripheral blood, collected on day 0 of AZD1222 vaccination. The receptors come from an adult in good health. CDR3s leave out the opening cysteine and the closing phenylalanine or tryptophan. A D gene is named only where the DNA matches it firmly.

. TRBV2 ASILPSSYEQY
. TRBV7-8 ASSLVGSSYGYT
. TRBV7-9 ASSPVEAGYGYT
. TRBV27 ASSREAGGRMYEQY
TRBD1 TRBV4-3 ASSQDRQGDYEQY
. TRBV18 ASSPLDRQETQY
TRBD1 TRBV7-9 ASSSGQGPQETQY
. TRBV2 ASRGGGTGELF
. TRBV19 ASSGRGLGTEAF
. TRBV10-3 AISEWGEDTGELF
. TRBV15 ATGVFVETGELF
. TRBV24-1 ATRVSEGHETQY
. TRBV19 ASRTTSGSNQPQH
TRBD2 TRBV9 ASSAQTSGGEETQY
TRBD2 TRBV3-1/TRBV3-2 ASSQRWSGVYNEQF
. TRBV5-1 ASTRTGTEGNTIY
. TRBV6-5 ASSYFQNYGYT
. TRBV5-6 ASSLGGQRTEAF
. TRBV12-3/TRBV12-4 ASTTNGETQY
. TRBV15 ATSKQAYGYT
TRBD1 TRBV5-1 ASSLVMSGTGNNSPLH
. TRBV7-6 ASSLAGRVHEQF